The clone carrying this T cell receptor beta chain was observed a handful of times. Its antigen is undetermined. Via MiXCR, TCRdb re-called the 5' RACE reads, giving one row per CDR3 protein. Of 300,000 or so distinct CDR3 sequences listed, about 8.3% are singletons. The sample originates from a study of T cells after yellow fever vaccination. Whole-study findings and limits: The appearance of a small share of clonotypes in both CD4 and CD8 compartments was observed.

The CDR3 loop spans 17 amino acids. Per the germline V gene, CDR1 is SGHKS and CDR2 is YYEKEE (reference sequence). V lost 3 bases to trimming and J lost 4 bases; unmatched junction nucleotides: 6. The sample consisted of PBMCs, taken more than 40 days after the first yellow fever vaccination. The clonotype originates from a man younger than 35 who received the YFV17D yellow fever vaccine. The chain carries TRBV5-5 and TRBJ2-2; 13 bases align to TRBD2. The CDR3 loop is CASSSTSGGHRTGELFF. The CDR3 DNA reads TGTGCCAGCAGCTCGACTAGCGGGGGGCACCGCACCGGGGAGCTGTTTTTT.